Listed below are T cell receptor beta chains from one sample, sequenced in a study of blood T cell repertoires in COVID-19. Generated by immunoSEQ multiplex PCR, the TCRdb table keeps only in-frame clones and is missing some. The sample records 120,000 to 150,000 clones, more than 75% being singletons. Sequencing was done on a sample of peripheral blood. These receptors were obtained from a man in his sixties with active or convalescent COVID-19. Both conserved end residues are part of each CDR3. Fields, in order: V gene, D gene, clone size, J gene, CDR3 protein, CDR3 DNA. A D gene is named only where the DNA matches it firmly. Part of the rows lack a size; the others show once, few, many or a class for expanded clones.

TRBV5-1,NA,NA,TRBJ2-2,CASSLDGTGELFF,TGCGCCAGCAGCTTGGACGGCACCGGGGAGCTGTTTTTT
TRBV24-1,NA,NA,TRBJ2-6,CATSDTGWSGANVLTF,TGTGCCACCAGTGACACGGGTTGGTCTGGGGCCAACGTCCTGACTTTC
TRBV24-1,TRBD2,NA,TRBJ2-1,CATSDRRTSGSSLNEQFF,TGTGCCACCAGTGACCGGCGGACTAGCGGGAGTTCCCTCAATGAGCAGTTCTTC
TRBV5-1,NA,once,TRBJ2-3,CASSLAGAVDTQYF,TGCGCCAGCAGCTTGGCAGGGGCCGTAGATACGCAGTATTTT
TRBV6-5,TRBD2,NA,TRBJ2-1,CASTLAGTSYNEQFF,TGTGCCAGCACCTTAGCGGGGACCTCTTACAATGAGCAGTTCTTC
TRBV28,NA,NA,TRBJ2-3,CASSPSTRFTDTQYF,TGTGCCAGCAGTCCCTCGACTAGATTCACAGATACGCAGTATTTT
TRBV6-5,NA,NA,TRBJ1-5,CASSYTGGGNQPQHF,TGTGCCAGCAGTTACACGGGGGGCGGCAATCAGCCCCAGCATTTT
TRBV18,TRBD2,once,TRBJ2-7,CASSPPGLADEQYF,TGTGCCAGCTCACCACCGGGACTAGCAGACGAGCAGTACTTC
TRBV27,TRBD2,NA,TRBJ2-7,CASWGGIYEQYF,TGTGCCAGCTGGGGGGGAATTTACGAGCAGTACTTC
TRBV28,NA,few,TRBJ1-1,CASSPPTANTEAFF,TGTGCCAGCAGTCCCCCTACAGCGAACACTGAAGCTTTCTTT
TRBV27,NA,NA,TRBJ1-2,CASSSRAIANYGYTF,TGTGCCAGCAGTTCGCGGGCCATAGCTAACTATGGCTACACCTTC
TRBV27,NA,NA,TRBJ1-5,CASSSSAGWQPQHF,TGTGCCAGCAGTTCCAGCGCCGGATGGCAGCCCCAGCATTTT
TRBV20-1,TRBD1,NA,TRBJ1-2,CSVSGGYGYTF,TGCAGTGTCTCAGGGGGATATGGCTACACCTTC
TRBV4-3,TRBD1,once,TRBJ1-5,CASSRAGTGQPQHF,TGCGCCAGCAGCCGCGCCGGGACAGGCCAGCCCCAGCATTTT
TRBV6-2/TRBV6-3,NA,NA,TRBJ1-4,CASSYGGGAGEKLFF,TGTGCCAGCAGTTACGGGGGGGGCGCCGGTGAAAAACTGTTTTTT